This TCR beta chain emerged from a study of shared clonotypes between healthy human individuals. Regarding the study as a whole: It was expected that sequencing depth would affect clonotype sharing among donors.

Comments on this clone: Its antigen is not identified.

Assay used: immunoSEQ multiplex PCR; TCRdb lists only in-frame clones, some missing. This table holds hundreds of thousands of clones, about 80% found once. What was sequenced was memory CD4+ T cells sorted from blood. The sample's subset: CD45RA-negative fraction. This sequence was found in a woman aged 30 to 39 in good health.

The CDR3 loop is CASSYEATYGYTF. The CDR3 nucleotides read TGCGCCAGCAGTTATGAGGCTACCTATGGCTACACCTTC. This chain connects TRBV5-1 to TRBJ1-2; D unresolved. V shed 5 bases and J shed 4 bases, with 12 bases lying between them. The CDR3 is 13 amino acids. The germline V gene encodes CDR1 SGHRS and CDR2 YFSETQ.